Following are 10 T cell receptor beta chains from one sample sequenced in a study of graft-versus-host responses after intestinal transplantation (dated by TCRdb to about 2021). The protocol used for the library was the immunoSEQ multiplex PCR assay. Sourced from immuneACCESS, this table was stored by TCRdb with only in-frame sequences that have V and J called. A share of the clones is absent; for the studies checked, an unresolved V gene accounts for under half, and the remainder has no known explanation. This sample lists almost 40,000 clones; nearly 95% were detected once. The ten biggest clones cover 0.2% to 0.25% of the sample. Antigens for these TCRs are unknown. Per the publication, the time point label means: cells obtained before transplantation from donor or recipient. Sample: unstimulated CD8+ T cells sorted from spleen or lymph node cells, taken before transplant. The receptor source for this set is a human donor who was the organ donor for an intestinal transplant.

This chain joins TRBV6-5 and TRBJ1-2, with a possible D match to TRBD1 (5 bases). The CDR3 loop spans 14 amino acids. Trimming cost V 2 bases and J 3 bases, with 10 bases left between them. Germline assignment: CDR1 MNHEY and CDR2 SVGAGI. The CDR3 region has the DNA TGTGCCAGCAGTTACGGGGGAGGGGACTATGGCTACACCTTC. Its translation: CASSYGGGDYGYTF.

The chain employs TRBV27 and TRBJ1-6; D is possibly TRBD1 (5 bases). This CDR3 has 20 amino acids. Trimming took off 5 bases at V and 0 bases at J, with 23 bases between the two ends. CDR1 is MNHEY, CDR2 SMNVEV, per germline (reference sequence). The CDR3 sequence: CASSAPFWKGPSSYNSPLHF. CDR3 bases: TGTGCCAGCAGTGCTCCCTTTTGGAAGGGACCGAGCTCCTATAATTCACCCCTCCACTTT.

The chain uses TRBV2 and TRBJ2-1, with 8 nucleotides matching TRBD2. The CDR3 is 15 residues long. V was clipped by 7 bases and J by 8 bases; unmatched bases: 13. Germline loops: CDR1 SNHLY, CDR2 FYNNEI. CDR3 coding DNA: TGTGCCAGCATCAAAAGGGGACTAGGGGTCGATGAGCAGTTCTTC. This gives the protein CASIKRGLGVDEQFF.

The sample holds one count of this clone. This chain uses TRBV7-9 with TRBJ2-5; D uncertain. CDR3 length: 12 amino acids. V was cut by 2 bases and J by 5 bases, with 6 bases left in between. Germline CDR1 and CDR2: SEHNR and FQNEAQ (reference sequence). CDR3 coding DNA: TGTGCCAGCAGCTTATATTGGGAGACCCAGTACTTC. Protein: CASSLYWETQYF.

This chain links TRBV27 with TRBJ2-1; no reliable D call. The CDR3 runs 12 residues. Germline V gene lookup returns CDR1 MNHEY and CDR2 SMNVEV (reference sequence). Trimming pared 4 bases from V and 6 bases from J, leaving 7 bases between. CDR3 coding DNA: TGTGCCAGCAGTTACGGCGTCAATGAGCAGTTCTTC. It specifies CASSYGVNEQFF.

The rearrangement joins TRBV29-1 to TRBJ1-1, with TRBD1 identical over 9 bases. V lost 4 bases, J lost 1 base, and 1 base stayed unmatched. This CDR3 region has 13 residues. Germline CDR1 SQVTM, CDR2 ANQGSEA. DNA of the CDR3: TGCAGCGTTGGGGACAGGGAGAACACTGAAGCTTTCTTT. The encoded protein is CSVGDRENTEAFF.

The CDR3 DNA is TGTGCCAGCAGTGAATGGACAGGCAATCAGCCCCAGCATTTT. Its translation is CASSEWTGNQPQHF. The J gene is TRBJ1-5, the V gene TRBV2; D is possibly TRBD1 (6 bases). Trimming left V 2 bases short and J 2 bases short, with 7 bases between. Germline-derived CDR1 and CDR2 are SNHLY and FYNNEI. The CDR3 extends over 14 amino acids.

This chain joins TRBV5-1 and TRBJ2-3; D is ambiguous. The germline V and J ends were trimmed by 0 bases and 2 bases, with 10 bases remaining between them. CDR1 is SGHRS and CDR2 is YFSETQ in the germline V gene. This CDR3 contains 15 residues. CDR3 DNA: TGCGCCAGCAGCTTGGGCGCTACCTACACAGATACGCAGTATTTT. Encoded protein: CASSLGATYTDTQYF.

CDR3 residues: CASSLKYRDQGEKLFF. DNA for the CDR3: TGTGCCAGCAGCTTAAAATACCGGGACCAGGGCGAAAAACTGTTTTTT. The V and J genes are TRBV5-6 and TRBJ1-4; a possible D gene is TRBD1 (5 bases). CDR3 length: 16 amino acids. V was clipped by 2 bases and J by 8 bases, with 19 bases between them. From germline, CDR1 is SGHDT and CDR2 YYEEEE.

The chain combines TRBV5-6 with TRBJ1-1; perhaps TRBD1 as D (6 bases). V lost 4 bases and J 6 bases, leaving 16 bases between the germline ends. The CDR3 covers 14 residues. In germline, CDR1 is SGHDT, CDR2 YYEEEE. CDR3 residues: CASSEDSPGSEAFF. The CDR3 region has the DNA TGTGCCAGCAGCGAGGACAGCCCGGGATCTGAAGCTTTCTTT.